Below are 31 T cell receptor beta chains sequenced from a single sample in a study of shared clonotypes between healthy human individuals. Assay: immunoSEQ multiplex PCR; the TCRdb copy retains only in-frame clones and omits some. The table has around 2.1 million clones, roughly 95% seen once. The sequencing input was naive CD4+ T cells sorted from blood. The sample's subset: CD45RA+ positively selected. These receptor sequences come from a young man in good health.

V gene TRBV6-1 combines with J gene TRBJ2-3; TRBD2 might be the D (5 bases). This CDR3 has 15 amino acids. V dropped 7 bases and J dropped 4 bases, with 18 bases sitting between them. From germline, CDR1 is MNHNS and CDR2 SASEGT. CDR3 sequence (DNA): TGTGCCAGCACCTTAGTCGGTCCCGGGGCAGATACGCAGTATTTT. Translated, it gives CASTLVGPGADTQYF.

In DNA form, the CDR3 reads TGTGCCTGGAGTGGTAACAGGCCCAATGAAAAACTGTTTTTT. The encoded protein is CAWSGNRPNEKLFF. The genes are TRBV30 and TRBJ1-4, with a tentative D call TRBD1 (5 bases). The CDR3 length is 14 residues. Looked up from germline, CDR1 is GTSNPN and CDR2 is SVGIG (reference sequence). V shed 1 base and J shed 5 bases, with 11 bases lying between them. Filled out from reference TRBV30 and TRBJ1-4, the complete variable domain reads SQTIHQWPATLVQPVGSPLSLECTVEGTSNPNLYWYRQAAGRGLQLLFYSVGIGQISSEVPQNLSASRPQDRQFILSSKKLLLSDSGFYLCAWSGNRPNEKLFFGSGTQLSVL.

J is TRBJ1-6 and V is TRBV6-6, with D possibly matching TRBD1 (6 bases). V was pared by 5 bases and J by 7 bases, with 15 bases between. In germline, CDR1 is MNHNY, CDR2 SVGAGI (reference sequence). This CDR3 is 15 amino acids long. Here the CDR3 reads CASSTRQVLNSPLHF. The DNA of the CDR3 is TGTGCCAGCAGTACTAGACAGGTTCTGAATTCACCCCTCCACTTT.

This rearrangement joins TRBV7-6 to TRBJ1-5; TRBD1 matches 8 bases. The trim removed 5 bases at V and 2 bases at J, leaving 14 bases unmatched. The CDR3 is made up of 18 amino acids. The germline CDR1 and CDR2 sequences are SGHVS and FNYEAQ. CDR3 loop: CASSAKTSGTGGNQPQHF. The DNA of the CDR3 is TGTGCCAGCAGCGCCAAGACTTCCGGGACAGGCGGCAATCAGCCCCAGCATTTT.

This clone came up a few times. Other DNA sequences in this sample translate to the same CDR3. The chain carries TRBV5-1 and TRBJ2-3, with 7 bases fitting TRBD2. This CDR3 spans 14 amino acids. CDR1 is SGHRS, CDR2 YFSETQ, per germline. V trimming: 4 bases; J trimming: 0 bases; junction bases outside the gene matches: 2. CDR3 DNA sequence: TGCGCCAGCAGCCTTAGCGGGAGCACAGATACGCAGTATTTT. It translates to CASSLSGSTDTQYF.

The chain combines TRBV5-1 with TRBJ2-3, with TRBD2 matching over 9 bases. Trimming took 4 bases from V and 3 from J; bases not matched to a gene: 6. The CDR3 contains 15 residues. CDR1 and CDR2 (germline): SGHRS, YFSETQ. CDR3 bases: TGCGCCAGCAGCACCGGACTAGCGTTTACAGATACGCAGTATTTT. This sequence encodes CASSTGLAFTDTQYF.

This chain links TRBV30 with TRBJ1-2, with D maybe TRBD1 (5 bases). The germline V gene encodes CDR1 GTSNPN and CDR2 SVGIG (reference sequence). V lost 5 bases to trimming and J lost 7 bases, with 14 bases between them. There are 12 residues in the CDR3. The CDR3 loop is CAWQGNRGGYTF. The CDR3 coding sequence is TGTGCCTGGCAGGGTAACAGAGGTGGCTACACCTTC.

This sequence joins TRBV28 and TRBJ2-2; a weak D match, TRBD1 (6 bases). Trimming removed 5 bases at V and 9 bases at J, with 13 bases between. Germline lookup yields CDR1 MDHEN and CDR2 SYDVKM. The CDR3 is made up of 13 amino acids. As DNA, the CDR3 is TGTGCCAGCAGTCCCTACGGACAGAGGGAGCTGTTTTTT. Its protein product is CASSPYGQRELFF. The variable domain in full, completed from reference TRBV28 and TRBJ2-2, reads DVKVTQSSRYLVKRTGEKVFLECVQDMDHENMFWYRQDPGLGLRLIYFSYDVKMKEKGDIPEGYSVSREKKERFSLILESASTNQTSMYLCASSPYGQRELFFGEGSRLTVL.

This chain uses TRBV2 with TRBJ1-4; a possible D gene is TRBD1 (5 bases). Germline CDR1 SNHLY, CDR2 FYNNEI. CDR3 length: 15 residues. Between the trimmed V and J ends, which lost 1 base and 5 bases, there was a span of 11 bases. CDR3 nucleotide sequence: TGTGCCAGCAGTGAAGGAGGGGTCGCAAATGAAAAACTGTTTTTT. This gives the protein CASSEGGVANEKLFF.

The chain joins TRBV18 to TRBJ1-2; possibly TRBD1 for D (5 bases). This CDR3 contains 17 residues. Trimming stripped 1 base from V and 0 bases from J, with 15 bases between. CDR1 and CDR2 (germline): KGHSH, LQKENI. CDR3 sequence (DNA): TGTGCCAGCTCACCACTGGGGCAGCCGCCTTCTAACTATGGCTACACCTTC. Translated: CASSPLGQPPSNYGYTF.

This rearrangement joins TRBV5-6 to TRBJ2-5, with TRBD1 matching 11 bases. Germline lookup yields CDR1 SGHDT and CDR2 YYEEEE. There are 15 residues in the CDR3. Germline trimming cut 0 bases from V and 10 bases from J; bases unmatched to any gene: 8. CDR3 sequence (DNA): TGTGCCAGCAGCTTGGGAAGGACAGGGGGCGGTGGCCAGTACTTC. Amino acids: CASSLGRTGGGGQYF. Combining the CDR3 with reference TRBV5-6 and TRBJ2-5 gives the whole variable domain DAGVTQSPTHLIKTRGQQVTLRCSPKSGHDTVSWYQQALGQGPQFIFQYYEEEERQRGNFPDRFSGHQFPNYSSELNVNALLLGDSALYLCASSLGRTGGGGQYFGPGTRLLVL.

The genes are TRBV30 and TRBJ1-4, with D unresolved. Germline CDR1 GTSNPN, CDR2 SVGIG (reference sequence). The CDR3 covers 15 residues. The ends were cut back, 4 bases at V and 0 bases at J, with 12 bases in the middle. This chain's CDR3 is CAWIIRSTTNEKLFF. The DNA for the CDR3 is TGTGCCTGGATAATACGGTCCACAACTAATGAAAAACTGTTTTTT. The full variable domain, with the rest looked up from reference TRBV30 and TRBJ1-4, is SQTIHQWPATLVQPVGSPLSLECTVEGTSNPNLYWYRQAAGRGLQLLFYSVGIGQISSEVPQNLSASRPQDRQFILSSKKLLLSDSGFYLCAWIIRSTTNEKLFFGSGTQLSVL.

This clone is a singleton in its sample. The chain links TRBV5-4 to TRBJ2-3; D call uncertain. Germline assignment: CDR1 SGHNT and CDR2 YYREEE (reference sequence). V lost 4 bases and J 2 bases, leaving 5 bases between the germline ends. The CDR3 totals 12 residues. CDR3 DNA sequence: TGTGCCAGCAGCGGGAACACAGATACGCAGTATTTT. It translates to CASSGNTDTQYF. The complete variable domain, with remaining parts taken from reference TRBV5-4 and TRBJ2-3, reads ETGVTQSPTHLIKTRGQQVTLRCSSQSGHNTVSWYQQALGQGPQFIFQYYREEENGRGNFPPRFSGLQFPNYSSELNVNALELDDSALYLCASSGNTDTQYFGPGTRLTVL.

The CDR3 loop reads CAWSAGLETQYF. For the CDR3, the DNA is TGTGCCTGGAGTGCGGGGTTGGAGACCCAGTACTTC. This chain links TRBV30 with TRBJ2-5, with D possibly matching TRBD2 (5 bases). Germline loops: CDR1 GTSNPN, CDR2 SVGIG (reference sequence). Trimming stripped 1 base from V and 5 bases from J, with 8 bases between. There are 12 residues in the CDR3.

This CDR3 reads CASSFSPVFYGYTF. The CDR3 DNA is TGTGCCAGCAGCTTCAGTCCGGTGTTTTATGGCTACACCTTC. The chain has TRBV11-2 and TRBJ1-2; D unclear. The CDR3 spans 14 residues. CDR1 and CDR2 from the germline V gene are SGHAT and FQNNGV. Between the trimmed V and J ends, which lost 3 bases and 5 bases, there was a span of 13 bases.

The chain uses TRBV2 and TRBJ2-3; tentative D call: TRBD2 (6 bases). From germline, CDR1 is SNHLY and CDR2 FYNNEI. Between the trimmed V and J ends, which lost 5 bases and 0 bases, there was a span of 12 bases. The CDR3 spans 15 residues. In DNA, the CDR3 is TGTGCCAGCAGTAGAGTTAGCGGAAGCACAGATACGCAGTATTTT. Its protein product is CASSRVSGSTDTQYF.

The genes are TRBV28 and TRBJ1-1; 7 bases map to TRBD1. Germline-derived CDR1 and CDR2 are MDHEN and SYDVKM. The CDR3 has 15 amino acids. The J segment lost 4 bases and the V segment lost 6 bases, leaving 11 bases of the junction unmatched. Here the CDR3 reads CASRIIDRDSTEAFF. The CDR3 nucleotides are TGTGCCAGCAGGATAATCGACAGGGATAGCACTGAAGCTTTCTTT.

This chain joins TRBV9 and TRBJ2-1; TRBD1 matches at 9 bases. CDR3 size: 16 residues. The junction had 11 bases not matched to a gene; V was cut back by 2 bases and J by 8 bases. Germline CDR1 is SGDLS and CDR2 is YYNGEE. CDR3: CASSVAGTGKRDEQFF. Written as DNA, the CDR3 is TGTGCCAGCAGCGTTGCCGGGACAGGGAAGAGGGATGAGCAGTTCTTC.

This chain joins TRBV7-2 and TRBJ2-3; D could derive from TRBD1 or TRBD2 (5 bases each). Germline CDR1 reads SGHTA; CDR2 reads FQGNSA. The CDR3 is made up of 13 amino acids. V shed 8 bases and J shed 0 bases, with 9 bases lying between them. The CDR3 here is CASGGRSTDTQYF. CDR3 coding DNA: TGTGCCAGCGGGGGACGTAGCACAGATACGCAGTATTTT.

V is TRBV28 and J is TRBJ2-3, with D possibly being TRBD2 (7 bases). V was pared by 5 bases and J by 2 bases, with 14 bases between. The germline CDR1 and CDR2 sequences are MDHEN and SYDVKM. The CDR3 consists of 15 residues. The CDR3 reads CASSPLGGPTDTQYF. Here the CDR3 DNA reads TGTGCCAGCAGTCCACTCGGGGGGCCCACAGATACGCAGTATTTT.

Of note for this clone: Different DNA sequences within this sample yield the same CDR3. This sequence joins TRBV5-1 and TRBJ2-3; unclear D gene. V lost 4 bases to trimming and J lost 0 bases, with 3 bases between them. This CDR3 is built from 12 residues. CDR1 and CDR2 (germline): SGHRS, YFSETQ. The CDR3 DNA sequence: TGCGCCAGCAGCCTTAGCACAGATACGCAGTATTTT. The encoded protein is CASSLSTDTQYF.

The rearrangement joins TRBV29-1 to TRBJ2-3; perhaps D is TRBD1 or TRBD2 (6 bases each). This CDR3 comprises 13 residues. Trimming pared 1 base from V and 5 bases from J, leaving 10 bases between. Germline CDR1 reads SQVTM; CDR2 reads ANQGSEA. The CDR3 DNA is TGCAGCGTTGAAGTGGGGGGCGGAGATACGCAGTATTTT. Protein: CSVEVGGGDTQYF.

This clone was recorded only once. This CDR3 reads CASSLARDTRLETQYF. The CDR3 bases are TGTGCCAGCAGCTTAGCACGGGACACCCGGTTGGAGACCCAGTACTTC. The rearrangement joins TRBV7-2 to TRBJ2-5; possibly TRBD1 for D (6 bases). Germline assignment: CDR1 SGHTA and CDR2 FQGNSA. The CDR3 sequence is 16 residues long. V lost 0 bases and J lost 5, with 16 bases in between.

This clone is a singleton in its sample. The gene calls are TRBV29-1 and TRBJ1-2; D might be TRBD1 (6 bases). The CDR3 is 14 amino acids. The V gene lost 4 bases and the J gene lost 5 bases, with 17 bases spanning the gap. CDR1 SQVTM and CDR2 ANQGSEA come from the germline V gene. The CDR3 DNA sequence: TGCAGCGTTGCGCCCAAGGACAGAAAATATGGCTACACCTTC. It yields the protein CSVAPKDRKYGYTF.

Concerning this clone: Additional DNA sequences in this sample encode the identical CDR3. This CDR3 is CASSRGTANTEAFF. The DNA for the CDR3 is TGCGCCAGCAGCAGGGGGACAGCGAACACTGAAGCTTTCTTT. This chain uses TRBV5-1 with TRBJ1-1; 7 bases are shared with TRBD1. In germline, CDR1 is SGHRS, CDR2 YFSETQ. The J segment lost 1 base and the V segment lost 4 bases, leaving 4 bases of the junction unmatched. The CDR3 covers 14 residues.

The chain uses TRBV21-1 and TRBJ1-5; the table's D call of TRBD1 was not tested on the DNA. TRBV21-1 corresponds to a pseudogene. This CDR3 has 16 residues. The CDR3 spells CASSKAGGKGIQPQHF. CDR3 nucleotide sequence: TGTGCCAGCAGCAAAGCAGGGGGCAAGGGGATTCAGCCCCAGCATTTT.

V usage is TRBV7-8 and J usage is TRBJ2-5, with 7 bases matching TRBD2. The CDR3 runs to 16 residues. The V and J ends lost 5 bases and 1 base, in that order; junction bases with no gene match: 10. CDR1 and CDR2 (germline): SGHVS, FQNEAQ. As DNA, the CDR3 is TGTGCCAGCAGCACCTGGGGGGGGAAGGTCCAAGAGACCCAGTACTTC. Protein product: CASSTWGGKVQETQYF. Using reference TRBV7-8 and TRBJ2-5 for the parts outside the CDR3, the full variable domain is GAGVSQSPRYKVAKRGQDVALRCDPISGHVSLFWYQQALGQGPEFLTYFQNEAQLDKSGLPSDRFFAERPEGSVSTLKIQRTQQEDSAVYLCASSTWGGKVQETQYFGPGTRLLVL.

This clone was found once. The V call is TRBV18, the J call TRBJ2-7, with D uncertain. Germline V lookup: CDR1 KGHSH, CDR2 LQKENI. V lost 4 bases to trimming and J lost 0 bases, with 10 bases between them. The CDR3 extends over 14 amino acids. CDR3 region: CASSHNSFSYEQYF. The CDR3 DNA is TGTGCCAGCTCACATAACAGTTTCTCCTACGAGCAGTACTTC.

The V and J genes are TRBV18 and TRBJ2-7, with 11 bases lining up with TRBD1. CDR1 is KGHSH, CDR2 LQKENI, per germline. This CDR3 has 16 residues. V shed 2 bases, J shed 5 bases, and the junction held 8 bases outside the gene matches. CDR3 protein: CASSPIGSDRGHEQYF. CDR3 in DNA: TGTGCCAGCTCACCAATAGGGTCGGACAGGGGGCACGAGCAGTACTTC.

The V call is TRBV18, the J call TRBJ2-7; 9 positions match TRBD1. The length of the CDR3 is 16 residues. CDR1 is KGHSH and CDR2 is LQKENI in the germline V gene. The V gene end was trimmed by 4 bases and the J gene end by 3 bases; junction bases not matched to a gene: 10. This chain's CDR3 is CASSLTGTGMLYEQYF. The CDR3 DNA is TGTGCCAGCTCACTAACCGGGACAGGGATGCTCTACGAGCAGTACTTC.

The CDR3, as DNA: TGCGCCAGCAGTGCGACGGACAGGGATCCCTCCTACGAGCAGTACTTC. It encodes CASSATDRDPSYEQYF. The V call is TRBV10-1, the J call TRBJ2-7; 8 bases are a match to TRBD1. CDR1 and CDR2 (germline): WNHNN, SYGVQD (reference sequence). After removal of 4 bases from V and 0 bases from J, the junction contained 8 bases not matched to a gene. This CDR3 spans 16 amino acids.